The rows below give T cell receptor beta chains drawn from one sample of a study of post-analysis software for immune sequencing data. TCRdb ran MiXCR on the PCR reads and lists one entry per CDR3 protein. Seen here are 650,000 to 850,000 distinct CDR3 sequences, under 70% observed once, and the top ten hold approximately 4.5%. Specimen: blood. These receptors were collected from a girl under 18 with multiple sclerosis. The conserved cysteine and the conserved F or W are not part of the CDR3 here. Each record gives: D gene, V gene, CDR3 protein. The D gene is left open where the match is weak.

D gene: -; V gene: TRBV10-3; CDR3 protein: AISDSGERVWNEQF
D gene: TRBD1; V gene: TRBV27; CDR3 protein: ASSYLSGGAGYGYT
D gene: TRBD1; V gene: TRBV27; CDR3 protein: ASSWNRQGNYEQY
D gene: TRBD1; V gene: TRBV4-2; CDR3 protein: ASSQGGTGAETQY
D gene: -; V gene: TRBV12-3/TRBV12-4; CDR3 protein: ASSLLQGPSSGANVLT
D gene: -; V gene: TRBV5-1; CDR3 protein: ASSRDLSTDTQY
D gene: -; V gene: TRBV2; CDR3 protein: ASSEQEKVRETQY
D gene: -; V gene: TRBV5-6; CDR3 protein: ASRAPTDTQY
D gene: -; V gene: TRBV20-1; CDR3 protein: SATQGFSPLH
D gene: -; V gene: TRBV6-5; CDR3 protein: ASSSFRGPTDTQY
D gene: TRBD2; V gene: TRBV11-1; CDR3 protein: ASSPGGGRNEQF
D gene: TRBD1; V gene: TRBV12-3/TRBV12-4; CDR3 protein: ASTSIGQGYYNEQY
D gene: -; V gene: TRBV19; CDR3 protein: ASSIDRGAYNEQF
D gene: TRBD2; V gene: TRBV29-1; CDR3 protein: SVEDRLAGGSDTQY
D gene: -; V gene: TRBV20-1; CDR3 protein: SAQETLKETQY
D gene: -; V gene: TRBV20-1; CDR3 protein: SAREVHEQF
D gene: -; V gene: TRBV20-1; CDR3 protein: SARDVRAVFPGSYNEQF
D gene: TRBD2; V gene: TRBV7-9; CDR3 protein: ASSREGPYEQY
D gene: -; V gene: TRBV20-1; CDR3 protein: SASSGANTEAF
D gene: -; V gene: TRBV7-2; CDR3 protein: ASSFVSYGNQPQH
D gene: -; V gene: TRBV7-3; CDR3 protein: ASSLNREYEQY
D gene: -; V gene: TRBV20-1; CDR3 protein: SASKRLSYEQY
D gene: -; V gene: TRBV6-5; CDR3 protein: ASSSPSAGANVLT
D gene: -; V gene: TRBV12-3/TRBV12-4; CDR3 protein: ASSLDGTLYEQY
D gene: TRBD2; V gene: TRBV20-1; CDR3 protein: SARETSDGAYNEQF
D gene: TRBD1; V gene: TRBV9; CDR3 protein: ASSVKGDRSYGYT
D gene: -; V gene: TRBV28; CDR3 protein: ASSLGFTEAF
D gene: TRBD1; V gene: TRBV5-1; CDR3 protein: ASSLNPAGTGNGYT
D gene: TRBD2; V gene: TRBV15; CDR3 protein: ATSRDASGGDTQY
D gene: TRBD1; V gene: TRBV4-1; CDR3 protein: ASSHAGTGSYEQY
D gene: TRBD1; V gene: TRBV4-2; CDR3 protein: ASSQLGTGTTYEQY
D gene: -; V gene: TRBV7-2; CDR3 protein: ASSPRLGRDYGYT
D gene: TRBD2; V gene: TRBV30; CDR3 protein: AWSVAGDEQY
D gene: -; V gene: TRBV10-3; CDR3 protein: AISESKKNTEAF
D gene: -; V gene: TRBV12-5; CDR3 protein: ASGTSRGETQY
D gene: -; V gene: TRBV5-1; CDR3 protein: ASSSMRLGRTYEQY
D gene: -; V gene: TRBV29-1; CDR3 protein: SVDVGGLAQSNEQF
D gene: TRBD1; V gene: TRBV5-5; CDR3 protein: ASSWENRGRGSPLH
D gene: -; V gene: TRBV2; CDR3 protein: ASFPLADSPSTGTQY
D gene: -; V gene: TRBV20-1; CDR3 protein: SAHSGPPANEQY
D gene: TRBD1; V gene: TRBV7-8; CDR3 protein: ASSLVSGQVNTEAF
D gene: TRBD2; V gene: TRBV20-1; CDR3 protein: SARDQLAGDTWF
D gene: -; V gene: TRBV5-1; CDR3 protein: ASSLVPVYEQY
D gene: -; V gene: TRBV20-1; CDR3 protein: SARPGTKETQY
D gene: -; V gene: TRBV29-1; CDR3 protein: SVEGDYGYT
D gene: -; V gene: TRBV29-1; CDR3 protein: SVDIRGYEQY
D gene: TRBD1; V gene: TRBV3-1; CDR3 protein: ASSQVGQGATEAF
D gene: -; V gene: TRBV6-5; CDR3 protein: ASCRRGGGSPLH
D gene: TRBD2; V gene: TRBV7-9; CDR3 protein: ASSSRLAGSSYNEQF
D gene: -; V gene: TRBV29-1; CDR3 protein: SVAKGNNYGYT
D gene: -; V gene: TRBV5-1; CDR3 protein: ASSLDSPGNQPQH
D gene: -; V gene: TRBV7-6; CDR3 protein: ASSTGTPGSSYNEQF
D gene: TRBD1; V gene: TRBV2; CDR3 protein: ATKRQGGSNEKLF